The 2 T cell receptor beta chains reported below all come from one sample, sequenced in a study of blood T cell repertoires in COVID-19. Sequencing was performed with immunoSEQ multiplex PCR; in TCRdb, only in-frame clones are kept and a portion is missing. Among a few hundred thousand clones listed, approximately 89% were seen once. Sequenced material: peripheral blood. These receptor sequences come from a woman aged 45 to 65 who had recovered from COVID-19.

This chain joins TRBV19 and TRBJ2-5; 9 bases align to TRBD1. V shed 4 bases and J 0 bases; nucleotides not matched to a gene: 6. This CDR3 is 16 amino acids long. Germline V gene sequence: CDR1 LNHDA, CDR2 SQIVND (reference sequence). The CDR3 coding sequence is TGTGCCAGTAGTAGGGGACAGGGATCGTACCAAGAGACCCAGTACTTC. It codes for CASSRGQGSYQETQYF.

The sample holds one count of this clone. The V and J genes are TRBV5-1 and TRBJ2-5, with 11 bases fitting TRBD2. The DNA matches TRBJ2-7 better at its end, which makes the J call doubtful. In germline, CDR1 is SGHRS, CDR2 YFSETQ. The length of the CDR3 is 14 residues. CDR3 loop: CASSLTSGSYEQYF. DNA of the CDR3: TGCGCCAGCAGCTTGACTAGCGGGAGCTACGAGCAGTACTTC.